This T cell receptor (beta chain) was obtained from a study of cytomegalovirus exposure and HLA in healthy donors (dated by TCRdb to the late 2010s). Describing the broader study: An earlier analysis of some 600 of the donors reported about 260 Gb of sequence data and 117 million unique TCR beta sequences obtained from about 179 million T cells. Because of strong linkage in the cohort, four to six DR-DQ haplotypes were treated as single units for association and clustering. To decide whether each TCR beta V gene segment behaved as functional or pseudogenic, an earlier analysis of some 580 of the donors relied on high-throughput TCR beta sequencing. The study aimed to test whether cataloging public T cell receptors could reveal signatures of past pathogen exposure. In the later analysis, no new phenotypic data were used to find candidate immune exposures; instead, reliance was placed on TCR beta sequences and their occurrence across donors. Among some 400 genotyped donors of the cohort, an average of about 240,000 unique TCR beta nucleotide sequences were sequenced per donor, around 20% of them non-productive. HLA typing covered class I and class II loci at four-digit resolution. The T cell repertoires of roughly 660 subjects were profiled by immunosequencing and related to cytomegalovirus serostatus. A later analysis re-examined previously published TCR beta repertoires from over 500 donors and added high-resolution HLA genotyping to investigate patterns of TCR occurrence. Every repertoire in the discovery cohort had been generated on one and the same sequencing platform. The number of donors typed differed by locus, with about 629-640 for A, B, C, DRB1 and DQB1, 522 for DQA1, 600 to 610 for DPA1, and some 440 for DPB1. Alongside the repertoire data, information on donor age, sex, ethnicity and CMV serostatus was compiled. Genome-wide SNP genotypes for about three fifths of the roughly 670 donors were used in a later genetic analysis, which treated that subset as a discovery cohort. An early release covering 550 to 700 HLA-typed donors comprised 300 to 350 gigabases of sequencing data and tens of millions of unique TCR sequences. Among the roughly 400 genotyped donors, around 79% belonged to the genetic ancestry cluster associated with self-reported Caucasian donors. To predict cytomegalovirus infection status, the study brought together high-throughput TCR immunosequencing, statistical association of individual TCRs with disease status, and machine learning. Besides the first cohort of about 730 subjects, a separate validation cohort made up of 95 to 150 different subjects was used. Study-level results and caveats: According to a later genetic analysis, donors in an Asian-associated ancestry cluster had fewer N-insertions in productive TCRs than the approximately 650-donor mean. At a false discovery rate of 0.05, a later analysis linked about 17,000 TCR beta sequences to specific HLA alleles. A group of highly shared sequence variants was considered likely to be a technical artifact of the sequencing pipeline. A further reported finding was that TCR beta sequences accurately predicted the HLA-A and HLA-B alleles for most subjects in the first cohort. CMV serostatus was the only immune exposure information available for the cohort. An earlier analysis of approximately 570 of the donors showed that most TCR beta V segments appeared in productive rearrangements either about 87% or about 30% of the time, which broadly matched IMGT annotations. The authors suggested that the approach could potentially be extended to other disease states and immunological phenotypes. In a later analysis, TCR association rates were found to vary across HLA loci, with the most associated TCRs seen for DRB1 alleles and the fewest for HLA-C alleles. Seventeen rarely observed V segments, including chromosome 9 orphons, were excluded from the earlier analysis of approximately 600 of the donors because counts were too low. Some IMGT-functional V segments, including TRBV6-2 and TRBV6-3, could not be distinguished by the 87-base-pair reads and were therefore excluded. In the study, some 160 TCR beta chains were listed as associated with cytomegalovirus. Assigning TCR associations to individual alleles was difficult when HLA alleles, especially DR and DQ, strongly co-occurred. Across donors, most TCR sequences were observed very rarely, whereas some public TCRs were present in many individuals. An association between a missense DCLRE1C variant and V-gene and J-gene trimming of TCR beta chains was found in a later genetic analysis and replicated in an independent cohort. A later analysis reported that several top co-occurrence clusters appeared linked to parvovirus B19, influenza, CMV and Epstein-Barr virus. Correlated functional status among segregating V segments might reflect linkage disequilibrium, but an unknown experimental factor could not be ruled out. The cohort was sequenced for TCR beta chains only, and without alpha or paired-chain data the features that could be detected were limited. Because some donors lacked HLA typing at each locus, the association tests relied only on the typed subset. In vitro tests confirmed that a few of the cytomegalovirus-associated TCR beta chains recognize cytomegalovirus antigens. In a later analysis, HLA-associated TCR beta chains showed more clonal expansion and lower generation probabilities than non-associated chains that were equally common. Roughly uniform sequencing depth across donors was assumed in presence/absence analyses, although this assumption may not hold. Cytomegalovirus status was reported to be diagnosed by the classifier with high specificity and sensitivity in both the original and validation cohorts. According to a later analysis, most CMV-associated TCR beta chains appeared to be HLA-restricted, and the HLA associations seemed to be driven largely by CMV exposure.

As concerns this clone: Its antigen is unknown. Base qualities are missing; no much larger clone stands one base away.

The cohort comprised more than 550 healthy bone marrow donors. At the time of sampling, all cohort members were nominally healthy, though unrecorded immune exposures were likely present. The donor was CMV seropositive and belonged to the group of more than 250 seropositive cohort members. A peripheral blood sample was provided by each donor, and peripheral blood mononuclear cells were used for TCR beta sequencing. Genomic DNA extraction from the blood cell samples was performed with the Qiagen DNeasy Blood Extraction Kit. The receptor library was made with the immunoSEQ multiplex PCR assay. For the multiplex PCR, a mixture combining 60 forward primers for TCR Vbeta segments and 13 reverse primers for TCR Jbeta segments was used. The CDR3 region of rearranged TCR beta genes was amplified from genomic DNA by a multiplex PCR assay. The Illumina HiSeq System was used to sequence the amplified TCR beta libraries as 87-base-pair reads. The study's own analysis went as follows. In a later analysis, some 80 million unique TCR beta chains were counted across the 650 to 700 repertoires, and some 10 million of these chains were shared by at least two donors. A nearest-neighbor algorithm error-corrected the raw reads and collapsed the reads into unique sequences, merging closely related sequences to remove PCR and sequencing errors. V, D and J gene segments were assigned by aligning CDR3 sequences to IMGT reference sequences. For a sequence to be retained, a match of at least six nucleotides was required to both a V gene segment and a J gene segment. Rearrangements were called productive when the CDR3 lacked stop codons and stayed in frame with V and J; all others were non-productive. CDR3 was defined according to IMGT convention as the region running from the second conserved V-encoded cysteine to the conserved J-encoded phenylalanine. The earlier analysis of 500 to 650 of the donors excluded any sequence lacking an unambiguous match to a single V gene segment. An earlier analysis of just under 600 of the donors called V segments functional above 56.7% productive rearrangements and segregating when the between-donor standard deviation exceeded 5%. A statistical classification framework was built to diagnose cytomegalovirus status from the catalog of TCR beta chain sequences. V and J gene assignment, in a later analysis, came from comparing TCR nucleotide sequences with IMGT/GENE-DB human TR gene sequences. In a later analysis, CDR3 sequences and most-parsimonious VDJ recombination scenarios were assigned using the TCRdist pipeline. In a later analysis, every TCR beta chain was defined by the combination of its CDR3 amino acid sequence and its V-gene family, and reads without a unique V-gene family were dropped. In a later analysis, around 650 highly shared, low-generation-probability nucleotide sequences were removed to address suspected cross-contamination and a sequencing artifact. A later analysis calculated a clonal expansion index for each public chain from normalized within-repertoire ranks of inferred template counts. Generation probabilities in a later analysis came from a VDJ recombination model fitted to out-of-frame rearrangements, and those results were checked against IGoR. Hypergeometric tests were used in a later analysis to score TCR-TCR, TCR-HLA and TCR-CMV co-occurrence, with a repertoire-size bias correction applied to the TCR pairs. A later analysis estimated false discovery rates by permuting HLA or CMV assignments 20 times. In a later analysis, co-occurring TCRs were grouped with DBSCAN, and TCRdist sequence similarity was added when clustering was performed within HLA-allele-positive subsets. For co-occurrence clustering, repertoires with fewer than 30,000 or more than 120,000 public chains were excluded, along with about five repertoires with anomalous nucleotide sharing. What TCRdb holds here is the immuneACCESS table cut down to in-frame rearrangements. Part of the clones is not present; checked against another copy, under half of the missing clones reflect an unresolved V gene, and the others are unexplained. The DNA gave D and trimming, while V, J and clone size come from that table. This sample gives approximately 300,000 clones in total; just under 85% of them show up just once. About 2% of the sample rests with the top ten.

The germline V gene provides CDR1 SGHVS and CDR2 FQNEAQ. V is reduced by 6 bases and J by 0 bases, leaving a spacing of 12 bases between them. Spanning cysteine to phenylalanine, the CDR3 consists of 15 amino acids. The DNA shown is the 45-base CDR3, in frame from base 1. The V and J genes are TRBV7-8 and TRBJ1-3, with the identity of the D gene unclear. This clonotype was obtained from a woman aged 35 to 49 in good health and CMV-seropositive. The source material was PBMCs. The nucleotide sequence is given as TGTGCCAGCAGTTGGAGACTCGGCTCTGGAAACACCATATATTTT. Its protein reads: CASSWRLGSGNTIYF.